The 10 T cell receptor beta chains listed next were all sequenced from one sample in a study of blood T cell repertoires in COVID-19. Sequenced by immunoSEQ multiplex PCR; TCRdb stores in-frame clones only, minus some. The sample carries about 110,000 clones, 71% recorded once. The sample comprised peripheral blood. These receptors all stem from a woman in her forties with acute or convalescent COVID-19.

This chain joins TRBV10-3 and TRBJ1-6; 7 bases align to TRBD1. V lost 5 bases, J lost 9 bases, and 4 bases stayed unmatched. The CDR3 extends over 13 amino acids. Germline loops: CDR1 ENHRY, CDR2 SYGVKD. Written as DNA, the CDR3 is TGTGCCATCAGTACTGACAGGGTTTCACCCCTCCACTTT. Protein sequence: CAISTDRVSPLHF.

By its share, this clone is medium-sized. V is TRBV6-6 and J is TRBJ1-6; no clear D gene. Trimming took 4 bases from V and 7 from J, leaving 11 bases between them. This CDR3 has 14 residues. Germline-derived CDR1 and CDR2 are MNHNY and SVGAGI (reference sequence). CDR3 residues: CASSSGISNSPLHF. The CDR3 nucleotides are TGTGCCAGCAGTTCCGGGATATCGAATTCACCCCTCCACTTT.

A note on this clone: Additional DNA sequences in this sample encode the identical CDR3. The rearrangement joins TRBV20-1 to TRBJ2-7; 8 positions agree with TRBD2. Germline loops: CDR1 DFQATT, CDR2 SNEGSKA (reference sequence). V lost 3 bases and J lost 3; bases outside the gene matches: 4. This CDR3 is 13 amino acids long. In nucleotides, the CDR3 is TGCAGTGCTAGTGCCAGCGGGGGCTACGAGCAGTACTTC. Its translation is CSASASGGYEQYF.

The chain couples TRBV5-4 to TRBJ2-1; 9 nucleotides agree with TRBD1. Trimming at V came to 2 bases and at J to 7 bases, leaving 10 bases not matched to a gene. The CDR3 is 16 amino acids. Germline V gene sequence: CDR1 SGHNT, CDR2 YYREEE (reference sequence). CDR3 amino acids: CASSLPSGQGFNEQFF. The CDR3 nucleotides read TGTGCCAGCAGCTTACCCTCAGGACAGGGGTTTAATGAGCAGTTCTTC. The variable domain in full, with the rest retrieved from reference TRBV5-4 and TRBJ2-1, is ETGVTQSPTHLIKTRGQQVTLRCSSQSGHNTVSWYQQALGQGPQFIFQYYREEENGRGNFPPRFSGLQFPNYSSELNVNALELDDSALYLCASSLPSGQGFNEQFFGPGTRLTVL.

The chain joins TRBV7-2 to TRBJ2-2; a weak D match, TRBD2 (6 bases). V was cut by 7 bases and J by 4 bases, with 19 bases left in between. The CDR3 is made up of 16 amino acids. Germline loops: CDR1 SGHTA, CDR2 FQGNSA. The CDR3 region is CASTPGRGPATGELFF. CDR3 sequence (DNA): TGTGCCAGCACCCCCGGGCGGGGACCGGCCACCGGGGAGCTGTTTTTT.

The chain employs TRBV7-8 and TRBJ2-5; weak D call: TRBD1 (5 bases). Germline CDR1 SGHVS, CDR2 FQNEAQ. Trimming took off 5 bases at V and 4 bases at J, with 14 bases between the two ends. This CDR3 is built from 14 residues. The CDR3 bases are TGTGCCAGCAGCCCGATTCAAGGGGCAGAGACCCAGTACTTC. Its protein product is CASSPIQGAETQYF. The variable domain in full, completed from reference TRBV7-8 and TRBJ2-5, reads GAGVSQSPRYKVAKRGQDVALRCDPISGHVSLFWYQQALGQGPEFLTYFQNEAQLDKSGLPSDRFFAERPEGSVSTLKIQRTQQEDSAVYLCASSPIQGAETQYFGPGTRLLVL.

The rearrangement uses TRBV6-6 and TRBJ1-2, with 7 nucleotides matching TRBD1. V gave up 0 bases and J gave up 3 bases; unmatched junction bases: 4. Germline V gives CDR1 MNHNY, CDR2 SVGAGI (reference sequence). The CDR3 sequence is 15 residues long. CDR3 nucleotide sequence: TGTGCCAGCAGTTACTCGCGAGGGGGCGACTATGGCTACACCTTC. Its translation: CASSYSRGGDYGYTF.

The V call is TRBV7-9, the J call TRBJ1-1; TRBD1 aligns across 9 bases. Trimming cost V 5 bases and J 11 bases; bases outside gene matches: 9. From germline, CDR1 is SEHNR and CDR2 FQNEAQ (reference sequence). The CDR3 extends over 13 amino acids. The CDR3 DNA is TGTGCCAGCAGCCCCTGGGACAGGGAGGGTGCTTTCTTT. Protein: CASSPWDREGAFF.

The rearrangement joins TRBV9 to TRBJ2-4; 9 nucleotides agree with TRBD1. Germline CDR1 and CDR2: SGDLS and YYNGEE. The CDR3 covers 13 residues. Trimming removed 4 bases from V and 7 bases from J; junction bases left unmatched: 3. The DNA of the CDR3 is TGTGCCAGCAGCTCGGGACAGGGTAACATTCAGTACTTC. This encodes CASSSGQGNIQYF.

The chain is built from TRBV13 and TRBJ1-3; D not certain. The CDR3 totals 15 residues. The V end lost 5 bases, the J end lost 1 base, and 12 bases lay between the germline ends. Germline-derived CDR1 and CDR2 are PRHDT and FYEKMQ (reference sequence). CDR3 loop: CASSILGGSGNTIYF. For the CDR3, the DNA is TGTGCCAGCAGCATCCTTGGCGGTTCTGGAAACACCATATATTTT.